This entry concerns a single TCR beta chain. Its antigen remains unidentified. This sample stems from a study of T cell responses to AZD1222 COVID-19 vaccine. Findings and caveats of the study: Spike-specific TCR depth and breadth grew after two AZD1222 doses.

The method was immunoSEQ multiplex PCR; TCRdb's version includes in-frame clones alone and lacks a portion of them. The sample gives about 79,000 clones, 83% of which show up once; about 1.3% is in the top ten. The V end lost 3 bases, the J end lost 0 bases, and 12 bases lay between the germline ends. In germline, CDR1 is LGHNA, CDR2 YNFKEQ. The CDR3 length is 16 residues. The J gene is TRBJ1-3, the V gene TRBV4-2, with no clear D. The TCR was taken from an adult who received the AZD1222 COVID-19 vaccine. Material: peripheral blood, obtained 28 days after the second AZD1222 dose. The CDR3 DNA sequence: TGTGCCAGCAGCCAGGGTCCAATTGTCTCTGGAAACACCATATATTTT. Translating gives CASSQGPIVSGNTIYF.